A single sample is the source of the 20 T cell receptor beta chains below, sequenced in a study of T cells in Graves' hyperthyroidism and ophthalmopathy. TCR beta CDR3 regions were amplified from RNA transcripts. The TCR CDR3 first-round RT-PCR relied on the HTBI primer set. TCRdb re-analysed the multiplex PCR reads in MiXCR, keeping a single row per CDR3 protein. Altogether 500,000 to 650,000 distinct CDR3 sequences are present, 17% being singletons, with the ten largest covering approximately 15%. The sequenced sample was blood. These receptors were collected from a young woman with Graves' ophthalmopathy.

This clonotype was seen a handful of times. The chain joins TRBV5-1 to TRBJ1-2; D is perhaps TRBD1 (5 bases). This CDR3 comprises 15 residues. The germline V and J ends were trimmed by 0 bases and 5 bases, with 14 bases remaining between them. Per germline, CDR1 SGHRS and CDR2 YFSETQ. The CDR3 here is CASSLEGPVPYGYTF. CDR3 bases: TGCGCCAGCAGCTTGGAGGGACCCGTTCCTTATGGCTACACCTTC.

This rearrangement joins TRBV20-1 to TRBJ1-1, with 7 bases aligning to TRBD1. This CDR3 has 15 residues. Per germline, CDR1 DFQATT and CDR2 SNEGSKA (reference sequence). J lost 6 bases, V lost 4 bases, and 14 bases had no gene match. The CDR3 nucleotides are TGCAGTGCTATAGCCCCGGACAGGTCTCTGGCTGAAGCTTTCTTT. Translation gives CSAIAPDRSLAEAFF.

The chain is built from TRBV4-1 and TRBJ1-4; no definite D call. V lost 0 bases, J lost 7 bases, and 6 bases lay in between. From germline, CDR1 is MGHRA and CDR2 YSYEKL. The CDR3 extends over 13 amino acids. The CDR3 loop is CASSQDTSEKLFF. The CDR3 coding sequence is TGCGCCAGCAGCCAAGATACGAGTGAAAAACTGTTTTTT.

The chain links TRBV4-1 to TRBJ1-2; D possibly corresponds to TRBD1 (5 bases). The CDR3 has 15 residues. V shed 4 bases and J shed 6 bases, with 18 bases lying between them. The germline V gene encodes CDR1 MGHRA and CDR2 YSYEKL. Here the CDR3 DNA reads TGCGCCAGCAGCCTCATAGGCCAGGGCTCTAATGGCTACACCTTC. This sequence encodes CASSLIGQGSNGYTF.

This clonotype was counted ten times or more. The rearrangement uses TRBV2 and TRBJ1-2; TRBD1 might be the D (6 bases). Germline V CDR1 and CDR2: SNHLY, FYNNEI. V lost 2 bases, J lost 6 bases, and 16 bases lay in between. This CDR3 region has 15 residues. This chain's CDR3 is CASSERWGPPDGYTF. Here the CDR3 DNA reads TGTGCCAGCAGTGAAAGGTGGGGGCCGCCCGATGGCTACACCTTC.

This clonotype was counted between two and nine times. The chain carries TRBV19 and TRBJ1-1; TRBD1 is a possible D gene (6 bases). Trimming took off 6 bases at V and 4 bases at J, with 18 bases between the two ends. Per germline, CDR1 LNHDA and CDR2 SQIVND (reference sequence). The CDR3 consists of 15 residues. The CDR3 DNA reads TGTGCCAGTAGCAGGGGTGGCGCCGTCGGCACTGAAGCTTTCTTT. It is translated as CASSRGGAVGTEAFF.

The chain is built from TRBV15 and TRBJ2-5; the D call may be TRBD1 or TRBD2 (5 bases each). V was trimmed by 1 base and J by 4 bases, leaving 22 bases between them. The CDR3 covers 18 residues. Germline V CDR1 and CDR2: LNHNV, YYDKDF (reference sequence). In DNA, the CDR3 is TGTGCCACCAGCAGAGGAGCCCAAGCCCGGGGCCTTGGAGAGACCCAGTACTTC. Its translation: CATSRGAQARGLGETQYF. The variable domain in full, completed from reference TRBV15 and TRBJ2-5, reads DAMVIQNPRYQVTQFGKPVTLSCSQTLNHNVMYWYQQKSSQAPKLLFHYYDKDFNNEADTPDNFQSRRPNTSFCFLDIRSPGLGDTAMYLCATSRGAQARGLGETQYFGPGTRLLVL.

This clonotype was counted ten times or more. The chain joins TRBV7-2 to TRBJ1-5; unclear D gene. CDR3 size: 13 residues. Germline V lookup: CDR1 SGHTA, CDR2 FQGNSA. Trimming removed 5 bases from V and 6 bases from J, with 11 bases in between. The CDR3 DNA is TGTGCCAGCAGCCCCGGAGCATCTCAGCCCCAGCATTTT. Translating gives CASSPGASQPQHF. The entire variable domain, with the rest obtained from reference TRBV7-2 and TRBJ1-5, is as follows: GAGVSQSPSNKVTEKGKDVELRCDPISGHTALYWYRQSLGQGLEFLIYFQGNSAPDKSGLPSDRFSAERTGGSVSTLTIQRTQQEDSAVYLCASSPGASQPQHFGDGTRLSIL.

The J gene is TRBJ1-6, the V gene TRBV6-1; no definite D call. The V gene's germline CDR1 is MNHNS and CDR2 SASEGT. The CDR3 loop spans 15 amino acids. V was cut by 2 bases and J by 10 bases, with 15 bases left in between. The CDR3 is CASSEREGEGSPLHF. The CDR3 nucleotides are TGTGCCAGCAGTGAAAGAGAGGGCGAAGGCTCACCCCTCCACTTT.

V usage is TRBV28 and J usage is TRBJ1-2; 10 nucleotides agree with TRBD1. The CDR3 extends over 16 amino acids. Trimming cost V 3 bases and J 4 bases; bases outside gene matches: 8. Germline V CDR1 and CDR2: MDHEN, SYDVKM. Written as DNA, the CDR3 is TGTGCCAGCAGTTTGATTGGGTGGACAGGGGGCTATGGCTACACCTTC. This translates into CASSLIGWTGGYGYTF.

In this sample, this clonotype turned up many times. A junction end diverges from the germline sequence, so it may reflect a read error. J is TRBJ2-5 and V is TRBV5-1; D is perhaps TRBD2 (6 bases). This CDR3 comprises 13 residues. Germline V gene sequence: CDR1 SGHRS, CDR2 YFSETQ. CDR3 nucleotides: TGTGCCAGCAGCTTAGCGAGCGGGGAGACCCAGTACTTC. The encoded protein is CASSLASGETQYF.

The chain employs TRBV6-1 and TRBJ2-7, with D perhaps matching TRBD1 (5 bases). Germline CDR1 is MNHNS and CDR2 is SASEGT. The CDR3 loop spans 14 amino acids. Trimming cost V 5 bases and J 5 bases, with 16 bases left between them. CDR3 residues: CASSLGVSGHEQYF. The CDR3 nucleotides are TGTGCCAGCAGTTTAGGGGTCTCCGGCCACGAGCAGTACTTC.

The chain is built from TRBV20-1 and TRBJ2-2; D is perhaps TRBD2 (6 bases). CDR1 DFQATT and CDR2 SNEGSKA come from the germline V gene (reference sequence). This CDR3 has 14 amino acids. Trimming left V 6 bases short and J 4 bases short, with 15 bases between. This CDR3 is CSARAGISTGELFF. Here the CDR3 DNA reads TGCAGTGCCAGGGCGGGGATCAGCACCGGGGAGCTGTTTTTT.

V is TRBV5-1 and J is TRBJ2-1; D is unclear. There are 14 residues in the CDR3. V lost 1 base and J 12 bases, leaving 17 bases between the germline ends. Germline V gives CDR1 SGHRS, CDR2 YFSETQ. The CDR3 region has the DNA TGCGCCAGCAGCTTGTTAATCAGCCTTAAGGGGCAGTTCTTC. This gives the protein CASSLLISLKGQFF.

This clonotype was seen a few times. J is TRBJ1-4 and V is TRBV27, with 9 bases matching TRBD1. The V and J ends lost 9 bases and 0 bases, in that order; junction bases with no gene match: 5. CDR3 length equals 15 residues. Germline CDR1 MNHEY, CDR2 SMNVEV (reference sequence). The CDR3 region is CARPGQGPTNEKLFF. In DNA, the CDR3 is TGTGCCAGGCCGGGACAGGGTCCAACTAATGAAAAACTGTTTTTT.

The sample holds many counts of this clonotype. The V call is TRBV20-1, the J call TRBJ2-7, with TRBD1 matching over 10 bases. With 3 bases clipped from V and 6 bases from J, the junction kept 11 bases outside the gene matches. This CDR3 comprises 15 residues. Germline lookup yields CDR1 DFQATT and CDR2 SNEGSKA (reference sequence). In nucleotides, the CDR3 is TGCAGTGCTAGTTTCTGCGGGACAGGGGTTTGCGAGCAGTACTTC. Encoded protein: CSASFCGTGVCEQYF.

This clonotype showed up many times. The rearrangement joins TRBV30 to TRBJ2-5, with 11 bases identical to TRBD2. The CDR3 sequence is 15 residues long. The trim removed 4 bases at V and 9 bases at J, leaving 13 bases unmatched. Germline V gene data show CDR1 as GTSNPN and CDR2 as SVGIG (reference sequence). The CDR3 bases are TGTGCCTGGACCAGTACTACTAGCGGGGGAAGGGCCCAGTACTTC. This translates into CAWTSTTSGGRAQYF.

In this sample, this clonotype turned up many times. This chain connects TRBV11-1 to TRBJ2-5; no clear D gene. V shed 3 bases and J shed 2 bases, with 4 bases lying between them. CDR1 SGHAT and CDR2 FQDESV come from the germline V gene (reference sequence). The CDR3 is 12 residues long. CDR3 loop: CASSLEQETQYF. The CDR3 DNA reads as TGTGCCAGCAGCTTGGAACAAGAGACCCAGTACTTC.

This clonotype has just a few counts. The genes are TRBV2 and TRBJ2-7; D gene uncertain. This CDR3 region has 14 residues. V was trimmed by 3 bases and J by 1 base, leaving 10 bases between them. The V gene's germline CDR1 is SNHLY and CDR2 FYNNEI. The CDR3 coding sequence is TGTGCCAGCAGTGACGAATTTTGGTCCTACGAGCAGTACTTC. Translation gives CASSDEFWSYEQYF.

The V gene is TRBV11-2, the J gene TRBJ2-7; TRBD2 matches at 8 bases. The CDR3 is made up of 15 amino acids. Trimming removed 5 bases from V and 0 bases from J; junction bases left unmatched: 6. CDR1 is SGHAT, CDR2 FQNNGV, per germline. DNA of the CDR3: TGTGCCAGCAGCCCCCGGACTAGCAACTCCTACGAGCAGTACTTC. Encoded protein: CASSPRTSNSYEQYF.